The 23 T cell receptor beta chains below were found in one sample sequenced in a study of blood T cell repertoires in COVID-19. Using immunoSEQ multiplex PCR, the repertoire was profiled, and TCRdb retains in-frame clones only, with some absent. Of around 69,000 clones in the sample, 81% are singletons; the top ten hold approximately 20%. Material: peripheral blood. These receptors all stem from a woman between 65 and 79 years old with acute or convalescent COVID-19.

This chain uses TRBV3-1 (or the pseudogene TRBV3-2) with TRBJ1-2, with D perhaps TRBD1 (6 bases). This CDR3 spans 15 amino acids. V lost 0 bases and J lost 14, with 22 bases in between. The germline CDR1 and CDR2 sequences are LGHDT and YNNKEL (reference sequence). CDR3 region: CASSQDSRSWGGSTF. CDR3 nucleotides: TGTGCCAGCAGCCAAGATTCCCGGTCGTGGGGGGGCTCGACCTTC.

V usage is TRBV5-5 and J usage is TRBJ1-1; D is undetermined. The CDR3 has 16 amino acids. Germline V lookup: CDR1 SGHKS, CDR2 YYEKEE (reference sequence). V shed 0 bases and J shed 1 base, with 13 bases lying between them. Here the CDR3 DNA reads TGTGCCAGCAGCTTGGCCGACTACCGACCGAACACTGAAGCTTTCTTT. It encodes CASSLADYRPNTEAFF. The whole variable domain, filled in from reference TRBV5-5 and TRBJ1-1, reads DAGVTQSPTHLIKTRGQQVTLRCSPISGHKSVSWYQQVLGQGPQFIFQYYEKEERGRGNFPDRFSARQFPNYSSELNVNALLLGDSALYLCASSLADYRPNTEAFFGQGTRLTVV.

This sequence joins TRBV28 and TRBJ2-2, with 7 positions matching TRBD1. The length of the CDR3 is 15 residues. J gave up 3 bases and V 3 bases, and 4 bases lay outside the gene matches. Germline CDR1 is MDHEN and CDR2 is SYDVKM. The CDR3 DNA follows: TGTGCCAGCAGTTTTAGGCAGGGGGACACCGGGGAGCTGTTTTTT. It yields the protein CASSFRQGDTGELFF.

The CDR3 DNA reads TGTGCCAGCAGCCCGGGACAGAACTACCCTCTTAACTATGGCTACACCTTC. This codes for CASSPGQNYPLNYGYTF. The chain combines TRBV28 with TRBJ1-2; TRBD1 matches at 7 bases. V was clipped by 6 bases and J by 1 base; unmatched bases: 14. The CDR3 is 17 amino acids. Germline CDR1 reads MDHEN; CDR2 reads SYDVKM.

The rearrangement uses TRBV5-1 and TRBJ2-7, with D possibly TRBD1 on 5 matching bases. The CDR3 runs 15 residues. The germline V gene encodes CDR1 SGHRS and CDR2 YFSETQ. The V and J ends lost 5 bases and 5 bases respectively, with 20 bases between them. The CDR3 is CASRRAVGQPDEQYF. The CDR3 coding sequence is TGCGCCAGCAGAAGAGCAGTGGGGCAGCCCGACGAGCAGTACTTC.

The CDR3 region is CASSLGQGLETQYF. The CDR3 nucleotides read TGTGCCAGCAGCTTAGGGCAGGGGTTAGAGACCCAGTACTTC. The chain links TRBV7-3 to TRBJ2-5, with TRBD1 as a possible D gene (6 bases). The CDR3 covers 14 residues. Germline CDR1 reads SGHTA; CDR2 reads FQGTGA. Deletions cut 2 bases from V and 4 bases from J, with 11 bases between.

The rearrangement uses TRBV7-9 and TRBJ2-7; D gene uncertain. CDR1 and CDR2 (germline): SEHNR, FQNEAQ (reference sequence). This CDR3 is built from 11 residues. V lost 3 bases and J lost 7, with 7 bases in between. The CDR3 DNA follows: TGTGCCAGCAGCTTGTCCGGGGAGCAGTACTTC. Translation: CASSLSGEQYF.

The chain couples TRBV13 to TRBJ1-5; possibly TRBD1 for D (6 bases). The germline V gene encodes CDR1 PRHDT and CDR2 FYEKMQ (reference sequence). The germline V and J ends were trimmed by 5 bases and 6 bases, with 32 bases remaining between them. The CDR3 length is 20 residues. The CDR3 nucleotides read TGTGCCAGCAGCGCAGTGCCCAGGGGAGCAGGAGCTATAGACACTCAGCCCCAGCATTTT. Its protein product is CASSAVPRGAGAIDTQPQHF.

The chain is built from TRBV18 and TRBJ1-5; 10 bases line up with TRBD1. The CDR3 has 15 amino acids. With 6 bases clipped from V and 5 bases from J, the junction kept 7 bases outside the gene matches. CDR1 KGHSH and CDR2 LQKENI come from the germline V gene. The CDR3 here is CASSSTGGEDQPQHF. CDR3 sequence (DNA): TGTGCCAGCTCGTCGACAGGGGGCGAGGATCAGCCCCAGCATTTT.

This clone was seen ten or more times. This chain links TRBV12-3 or TRBV12-4 with TRBJ2-7, with a possible D match to TRBD1 (6 bases). V lost 6 bases and J lost 2, with 8 bases in between. This CDR3 comprises 12 residues. The CDR3 here is CASRNRAYEQYF. As DNA, the CDR3 is TGTGCCAGCAGAAACAGGGCCTACGAGCAGTACTTC.

This chain connects TRBV19 to TRBJ2-1, with D uncertain. Germline V gives CDR1 LNHDA, CDR2 SQIVND (reference sequence). CDR3 length equals 11 residues. V lost 3 bases and J 10 bases, leaving 7 bases between the germline ends. In DNA, the CDR3 is TGTGCCAGTAGTATTCTGAGCGAGCAGTTCTTC. The encoded protein is CASSILSEQFF.

This chain uses TRBV28 with TRBJ2-5; 7 bases map to TRBD2. CDR1 is MDHEN and CDR2 is SYDVKM in the germline V gene. V lost 5 bases to trimming and J lost 5 bases; unmatched junction nucleotides: 11. The CDR3 is 15 amino acids. The CDR3 DNA reads TGTGCCAGCAGTGGGGGGAGGGGCCTCGTGGAGACCCAGTACTTC. It codes for CASSGGRGLVETQYF.

This clone was observed a single time. The J gene is TRBJ1-3, the V gene TRBV19; D is undetermined. The germline gives CDR1 LNHDA, CDR2 SQIVND (reference sequence). This CDR3 has 13 amino acids. V lost 3 bases, J lost 2 bases, and 5 bases lay in between. CDR3: CASSIVAGNTIYF. The CDR3 DNA is TGTGCCAGTAGTATCGTCGCTGGAAACACCATATATTTT.

This clone was recorded only once. This sequence joins TRBV19 and TRBJ2-5, with D possibly matching TRBD2 (6 bases). V was cut by 0 bases and J by 1 base, with 18 bases left in between. CDR1 is LNHDA and CDR2 is SQIVND in the germline V gene (reference sequence). The CDR3 has 18 amino acids. The CDR3, as DNA: TGTGCCAGTAGTATAGATTTGATCCCGGGACTCGCCCAAGAGACCCAGTACTTC. Translation gives CASSIDLIPGLAQETQYF.

The chain carries TRBV3-1 (or the pseudogene TRBV3-2) and TRBJ2-1; 9 nucleotides match TRBD2. CDR3 length equals 17 residues. CDR1 is LGHDT and CDR2 is YNNKEL in the germline V gene (reference sequence). The V segment lost 4 bases and the J segment 7 bases; nucleotides outside the gene matches: 14. The DNA of the CDR3 is TGTGCCAGCAGCCCTATCCAGAGCGGGAGGAGGAGTAATGAGCAGTTCTTC. Amino acids: CASSPIQSGRRSNEQFF.

The table lists this clone with a few counts. The V gene is TRBV5-1, the J gene TRBJ2-7, with D maybe TRBD2 (5 bases). Per the germline V gene, CDR1 is SGHRS and CDR2 is YFSETQ. The CDR3 consists of 12 residues. The germline V and J ends were trimmed by 4 bases and 4 bases, with 9 bases remaining between them. CDR3 in DNA: TGCGCCAGCAGCACCGGGATTTACGAGCAGTACTTC. Residues: CASSTGIYEQYF.

J is TRBJ1-5 and V is TRBV19; TRBD1 matches at 9 bases. CDR1 and CDR2 (germline): LNHDA, SQIVND (reference sequence). CDR3 length: 15 residues. Germline trimming cut 4 bases from V and 7 bases from J; bases unmatched to any gene: 8. The CDR3 bases are TGTGCCAGTAGTAGGGACAGGGAGGCGGCGCAGCCCCAGCATTTT. It codes for CASSRDREAAQPQHF.

The chain carries TRBV12-3 or TRBV12-4 and TRBJ2-7; 10 nucleotides align to TRBD1. With V trimmed by 6 bases and J by 2 bases, 1 base remained unmatched. The CDR3 is made up of 13 amino acids. The CDR3 region is CASRGTGAYEQYF. The DNA for the CDR3 is TGTGCCAGCAGGGGGACAGGGGCCTACGAGCAGTACTTC.

The chain employs TRBV28 and TRBJ1-2, with D perhaps matching TRBD1 (5 bases). The CDR3 loop spans 14 amino acids. Germline-derived CDR1 and CDR2 are MDHEN and SYDVKM. Deletions cut 4 bases from V and 3 bases from J, with 12 bases between. CDR3 loop: CASSSGGADYGYTF. In DNA, the CDR3 is TGTGCCAGCAGTTCTGGAGGGGCCGACTATGGCTACACCTTC.

The chain employs TRBV6-1 and TRBJ1-4, with D tentatively TRBD1 (5 bases). Germline CDR1 MNHNS, CDR2 SASEGT. V was pared by 3 bases and J by 6 bases, with 8 bases between. The CDR3 covers 13 residues. CDR3 in DNA: TGTGCCAGCAGTGAGGACAATGATGAAAAACTGTTTTTT. Its translation is CASSEDNDEKLFF.

The chain combines TRBV18 with TRBJ2-5; D perhaps matches TRBD1 (6 bases). CDR1 and CDR2 from the germline V gene are KGHSH and LQKENI. The CDR3 runs 11 residues. V was trimmed by 11 bases and J by 4 bases, leaving 11 bases between them. CDR3 sequence (DNA): TGTGCCTCACAGGGATTAGAGACCCAGTACTTC. This sequence encodes CASQGLETQYF.

This sequence joins TRBV7-9 and TRBJ1-1, with 12 bases lining up with TRBD1. J gave up 1 base and V 5 bases, and 11 bases lay outside the gene matches. Germline lookup yields CDR1 SEHNR and CDR2 FQNEAQ (reference sequence). This CDR3 spans 18 amino acids. CDR3 amino acids: CASSAPRDRGRRNTEAFF. The CDR3 region has the DNA TGTGCCAGCAGCGCGCCCCGGGACAGGGGGCGCCGGAACACTGAAGCTTTCTTT.

CDR3 residues: CASTLGGTYSYEQYF. DNA for the CDR3: TGTGCCAGCACATTGGGCGGGACTTACTCCTACGAGCAGTACTTC. The chain has TRBV28 and TRBJ2-7; D is perhaps TRBD2 (6 bases). This CDR3 is built from 15 residues. The V end was cut by 7 bases, the J end by 0 bases, with 16 bases between. In germline, CDR1 is MDHEN, CDR2 SYDVKM.